The TCR beta chain under discussion was sequenced for a study of vaccination effects on CD4 cells after COVID-19. Before any sequencing was done, the ViraFEST assay used viral peptide pools to expand antigen-specific CD4+ T cells. A roughly ten-day culture period preceded the isolation of CD4+ T cells. Vaccine recipients had no previous SARS-CoV-2 infection; their nucleocapsid antibodies were negative. Cultures used under 2.5 million PBMC per well, approximately 10 IU/ml IL-2 and 10 ug/ml peptides. On both days 3 and 7, half of the culture medium was replaced with IL-2 medium. The junction had 2 bases not matched to a gene; V was cut back by 8 bases and J by 2 bases. The V gene's germline CDR1 is ENHRY and CDR2 SYGVKD. This CDR3 contains 12 residues. The study, taken as a whole, reports: Pronounced clonal contraction occurred in clones induced by infection and by vaccine late after vaccination.

This clone was observed a single time. The target antigen is unknown. Libraries were prepared by immunoSEQ multiplex PCR; TCRdb keeps only in-frame clonotypes and omits some of them. This table has 15,000 or so clones, 76% appearing once. This chain uses TRBV10-3 with TRBJ2-5; 7 bases agree with TRBD2. Sequencing was performed on CD4+ T cells from PBMCs cultured with HCoV-229E spike peptides, taken before COVID-19 vaccination. This sequence was found in a human donor who received a COVID-19 vaccine. The CDR3: CAIAAGQETQYF. CDR3 nucleotides: TGTGCCATCGCAGCGGGACAAGAGACCCAGTACTTC.